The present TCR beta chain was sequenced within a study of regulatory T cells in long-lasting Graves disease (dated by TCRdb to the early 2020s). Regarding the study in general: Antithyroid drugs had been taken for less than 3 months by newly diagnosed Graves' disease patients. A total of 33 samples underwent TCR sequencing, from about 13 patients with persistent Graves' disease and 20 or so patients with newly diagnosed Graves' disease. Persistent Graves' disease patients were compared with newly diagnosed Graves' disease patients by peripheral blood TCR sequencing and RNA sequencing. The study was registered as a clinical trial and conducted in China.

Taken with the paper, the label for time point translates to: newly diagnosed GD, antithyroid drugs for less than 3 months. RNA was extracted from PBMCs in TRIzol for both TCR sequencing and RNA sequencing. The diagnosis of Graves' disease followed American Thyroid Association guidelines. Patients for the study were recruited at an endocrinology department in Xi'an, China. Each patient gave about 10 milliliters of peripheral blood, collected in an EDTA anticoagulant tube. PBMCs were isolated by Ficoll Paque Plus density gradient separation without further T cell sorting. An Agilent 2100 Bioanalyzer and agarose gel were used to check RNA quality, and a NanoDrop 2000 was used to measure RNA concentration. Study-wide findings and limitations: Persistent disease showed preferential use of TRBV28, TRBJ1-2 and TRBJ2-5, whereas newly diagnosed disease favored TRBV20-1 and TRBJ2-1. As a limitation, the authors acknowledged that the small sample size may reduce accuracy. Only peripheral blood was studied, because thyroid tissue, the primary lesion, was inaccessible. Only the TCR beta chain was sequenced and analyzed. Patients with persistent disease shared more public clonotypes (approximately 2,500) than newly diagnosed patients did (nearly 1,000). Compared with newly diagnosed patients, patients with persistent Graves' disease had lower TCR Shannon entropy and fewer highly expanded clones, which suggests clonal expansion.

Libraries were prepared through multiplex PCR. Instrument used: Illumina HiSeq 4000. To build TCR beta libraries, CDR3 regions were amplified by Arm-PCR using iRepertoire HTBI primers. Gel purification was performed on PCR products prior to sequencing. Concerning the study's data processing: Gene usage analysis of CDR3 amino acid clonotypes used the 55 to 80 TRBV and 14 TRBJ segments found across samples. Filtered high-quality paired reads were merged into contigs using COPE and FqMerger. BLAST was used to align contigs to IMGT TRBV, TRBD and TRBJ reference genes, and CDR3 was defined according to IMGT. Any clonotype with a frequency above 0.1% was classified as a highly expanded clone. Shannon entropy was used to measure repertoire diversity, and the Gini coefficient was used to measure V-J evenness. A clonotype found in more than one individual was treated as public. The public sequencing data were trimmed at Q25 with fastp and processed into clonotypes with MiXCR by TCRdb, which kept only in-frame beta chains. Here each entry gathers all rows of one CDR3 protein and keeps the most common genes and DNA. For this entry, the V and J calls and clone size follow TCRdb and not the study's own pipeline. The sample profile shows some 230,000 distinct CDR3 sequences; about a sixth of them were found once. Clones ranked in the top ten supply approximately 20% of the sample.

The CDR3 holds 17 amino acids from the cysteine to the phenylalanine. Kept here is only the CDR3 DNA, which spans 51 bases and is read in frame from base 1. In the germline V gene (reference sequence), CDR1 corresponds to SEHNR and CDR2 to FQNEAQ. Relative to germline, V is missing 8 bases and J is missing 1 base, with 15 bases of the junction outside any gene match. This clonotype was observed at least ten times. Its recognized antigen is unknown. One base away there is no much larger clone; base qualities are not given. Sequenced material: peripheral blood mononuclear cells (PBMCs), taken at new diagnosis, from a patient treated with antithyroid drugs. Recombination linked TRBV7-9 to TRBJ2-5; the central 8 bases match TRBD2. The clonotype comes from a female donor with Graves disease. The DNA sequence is TGTGCCAGCTACCCGGCCCTTACTAGCGGCATCCAAGAGACCCAGTACTTC. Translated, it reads CASYPALTSGIQETQYF. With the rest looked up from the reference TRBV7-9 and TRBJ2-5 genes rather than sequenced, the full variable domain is DTGVSQNPRHKITKRGQNVTFRCDPISEHNRLYWYRQTLGQGPEFLTYFQNEAQLEKSRLLSDRFSAERPKGSFSTLEIQRTEQGDSAMYLCASYPALTSGIQETQYFGPGTRLLVL.